Below are 26 T cell receptor beta chains sequenced from a single sample in a study of blood T cells in healthy people across ages. Next came a second PCR, run for about 7 to 12 cycles, which used a sample-barcoded 5' primer along with a J-beta primer mix. TCRdb analysed the 5' RACE reads with MiXCR anew, one entry per CDR3 protein. The sample has 450,000 to 650,000 distinct CDR3 sequences, less than 25% seen once; the top ten hold around 10%. The sample was also reused in another study, on T cells of mothers and their children.

The sample consisted of blood. The source of these receptors is a boy between 5 and 17 years old in good health.

The table lists this clonotype with a few counts. The chain joins TRBV7-3 to TRBJ2-3; 7 nucleotides line up with TRBD2. J gave up 2 bases and V 2 bases, and 4 bases lay outside the gene matches. This CDR3 has 15 residues. Germline loops: CDR1 SGHTA, CDR2 FQGTGA. For the CDR3, the DNA is TGTGCCAGCAGCTTAGACGCGGGGGTCACAGATACGCAGTATTTT. This codes for CASSLDAGVTDTQYF.

The genes are TRBV6-6 and TRBJ2-3; D tentatively reads TRBD1 or TRBD2 (5 bases each). The CDR3 has 15 residues. CDR1 is MNHNY, CDR2 SVGAGI, per germline (reference sequence). V lost 2 bases and J 2 bases, leaving 11 bases between the germline ends. In DNA form, the CDR3 reads TGTGCCAGCAGTTACGCAGGGACCATCACAGATACGCAGTATTTT. It translates to CASSYAGTITDTQYF.

This chain joins TRBV5-1 and TRBJ2-7; 8 bases agree with TRBD1. Germline V CDR1 and CDR2: SGHRS, YFSETQ. Losses at the gene ends were 3 bases for V and 5 bases for J; bases not matched to a gene: 10. The CDR3 has 15 amino acids. The CDR3 loop is CASSSGQGVRDEQYF. The DNA of the CDR3 is TGCGCCAGCAGCTCCGGACAGGGTGTGAGGGACGAGCAGTACTTC.

The CDR3 DNA is TGCGCCAGCAGCTTGAGGGACAGGGGATTGCAGCCCCAGCATTTT. It translates to CASSLRDRGLQPQHF. The chain carries TRBV5-1 and TRBJ1-5; 10 bases are shared with TRBD1. CDR3 size: 15 residues. The V segment lost 1 base and the J segment 7 bases; nucleotides outside the gene matches: 5. Per germline, CDR1 SGHRS and CDR2 YFSETQ. Combining the CDR3 with reference TRBV5-1 and TRBJ1-5 gives the whole variable domain KAGVTQTPRYLIKTRGQQVTLSCSPISGHRSVSWYQQTPGQGLQFLFEYFSETQRNKGNFPGRFSGRQFSNSRSEMNVSTLELGDSALYLCASSLRDRGLQPQHFGDGTRLSIL.

This clonotype was detected a few times. The CDR3 sequence: CASSSPDRGSYEQYF. CDR3 DNA sequence: TGTGCCAGCAGTTCCCCGGACAGGGGCTCCTACGAGCAGTACTTC. V gene TRBV27 combines with J gene TRBJ2-7; 9 nucleotides align to TRBD1. Germline lookup yields CDR1 MNHEY and CDR2 SMNVEV (reference sequence). The length of the CDR3 is 15 residues. With 4 bases clipped from V and 0 bases from J, the junction kept 4 bases outside the gene matches.

The rearrangement uses TRBV14 and TRBJ2-3; D gene unclear. In germline, CDR1 is SGHDN, CDR2 FVKESK. V dropped 2 bases and J dropped 0 bases, with 3 bases sitting between them. CDR3 length: 13 residues. CDR3 DNA sequence: TGTGCCAGCAGCCAACTTAGCACAGATACGCAGTATTTT. This gives the protein CASSQLSTDTQYF.

This chain uses TRBV20-1 with TRBJ2-1; D is possibly TRBD2 (7 bases). CDR1 DFQATT and CDR2 SNEGSKA come from the germline V gene (reference sequence). The CDR3 is 11 amino acids. The CDR3 DNA is TGCACAGGGGCGGGGGCTTATGAGCAGTTCTTC. Its translation: CTGAGAYEQFF.

The J gene is TRBJ2-3, the V gene TRBV20-1; D possibly uses TRBD1 or TRBD2 (6 bases each). V was shortened by 1 base and J by 13 bases, with 21 bases between the two germline ends. Germline lookup yields CDR1 DFQATT and CDR2 SNEGSKA (reference sequence). CDR3 length: 14 residues. Here the CDR3 reads CSARGGASPGLEYF. The CDR3 nucleotides are TGCAGTGCTAGAGGGGGGGCCTCCCCCGGATTGGAGTATTTT.

This clonotype turned up a few times. The chain couples TRBV4-3 to TRBJ2-1, with D tentatively TRBD2 (5 bases). Germline lookup yields CDR1 LGHNA and CDR2 YSLEER. The CDR3 loop spans 15 amino acids. V lost 2 bases to trimming and J lost 7 bases, with 15 bases between them. The CDR3 here is CASSQTLAFLNEQFF. DNA of the CDR3: TGCGCCAGCAGCCAAACGCTAGCCTTCCTGAATGAGCAGTTCTTC.

This clonotype was counted between two and nine times. The chain uses TRBV20-1 and TRBJ2-5; TRBD1 matches at 9 bases. This CDR3 comprises 13 residues. Unmatched junction bases numbered 3, after V lost 3 bases and J lost 4 bases. Per germline, CDR1 DFQATT and CDR2 SNEGSKA (reference sequence). CDR3: CSASRTGVETQYF. CDR3 in DNA: TGCAGTGCTAGCCGGACAGGGGTAGAGACCCAGTACTTC.

This clonotype was observed a few times. This chain joins TRBV7-2 and TRBJ2-2; TRBD2 might be the D (6 bases). The germline V gene has CDR1 SGHTA and CDR2 FQGNSA. CDR3 length: 15 residues. Trimming removed 2 bases at V and 4 bases at J, with 11 bases between. The CDR3 DNA reads TGTGCCAGCAGCTTATCCGGGGGTAGCACCGGGGAGCTGTTTTTT. This encodes CASSLSGGSTGELFF.

The chain uses TRBV27 and TRBJ2-1; 7 nucleotides align to TRBD2. The CDR3 extends over 15 amino acids. Losses at the gene ends were 5 bases for V and 9 bases for J; bases not matched to a gene: 13. Germline CDR1 reads MNHEY; CDR2 reads SMNVEV (reference sequence). Here the CDR3 DNA reads TGTGCCAGCAGTACCACGACTAGCCACGAACGTGAGCAGTTCTTC. This encodes CASSTTTSHEREQFF.

The chain couples TRBV20-1 to TRBJ1-4; no clear D gene. The CDR3 length is 16 residues. From germline, CDR1 is DFQATT and CDR2 SNEGSKA (reference sequence). V was cut by 6 bases and J by 1 base, with 18 bases left in between. CDR3 sequence: CSAIIVPPGTNEKLFF. In DNA form, the CDR3 reads TGCAGTGCCATCATTGTGCCCCCGGGAACTAATGAAAAACTGTTTTTT.

This clonotype appeared a few times. The chain combines TRBV4-1 with TRBJ1-2; D uncertain. Germline V CDR1 and CDR2: MGHRA, YSYEKL. The CDR3 has 15 residues. Trimming shortened V by 4 bases and J by 4 bases, and 16 bases separated the two germline ends. The CDR3 spells CASSRIQASPYGYTF. DNA for the CDR3: TGCGCCAGCAGCCGCATTCAGGCCTCCCCCTATGGCTACACCTTC.

This sequence joins TRBV21-1 and TRBJ2-5; the table's D call, TRBD1, was not checked against the DNA. TRBV21-1 is tagged as a pseudogene. The CDR3 runs 19 residues. The CDR3 sequence is CASSKDPPPKEVGEETQYF. The DNA of the CDR3 is TGTGCCAGCAGCAAAGACCCCCCACCGAAAGAGGTTGGAGAAGAGACCCAGTACTTC.

This clonotype was counted only a few times. The genes are TRBV18 and TRBJ2-7, with TRBD1 matching over 9 bases. The V and J ends lost 6 bases and 5 bases, in that order; junction bases with no gene match: 5. This CDR3 is built from 13 residues. Looked up from germline, CDR1 is KGHSH and CDR2 is LQKENI. In DNA form, the CDR3 reads TGTGCCAGCTCCCACCGGACAGGGGACGAGCAGTACTTC. It encodes CASSHRTGDEQYF.

This clonotype occurred a few times. This chain links TRBV28 with TRBJ2-5, with D tentatively TRBD1 (5 bases). CDR1 and CDR2 (germline): MDHEN, SYDVKM. Trimming pared 5 bases from V and 1 base from J, leaving 11 bases between. The CDR3 contains 14 residues. CDR3 DNA: TGTGCCAGCAGTCCCATAGACAGCCAAGAGACCCAGTACTTC. Amino acid sequence: CASSPIDSQETQYF. Full variable domain (remainder filled in from reference TRBV28 and TRBJ2-5): DVKVTQSSRYLVKRTGEKVFLECVQDMDHENMFWYRQDPGLGLRLIYFSYDVKMKEKGDIPEGYSVSREKKERFSLILESASTNQTSMYLCASSPIDSQETQYFGPGTRLLVL.

This clonotype showed up just a few times. This rearrangement joins TRBV27 to TRBJ1-5; 8 bases are a match to TRBD1. The CDR3 length is 15 residues. The germline gives CDR1 MNHEY, CDR2 SMNVEV (reference sequence). V lost 0 bases to trimming and J lost 7 bases; unmatched junction nucleotides: 5. The CDR3 sequence: CASSLSRAGGQPQHF. In nucleotides, the CDR3 is TGTGCCAGCAGTTTATCGAGGGCAGGGGGCCAGCCCCAGCATTTT.

The chain couples TRBV20-1 to TRBJ2-3; TRBD2 aligns across 11 bases. V was pared by 2 bases and J by 8 bases, with 3 bases of the junction left unmatched. The germline V gene has CDR1 DFQATT and CDR2 SNEGSKA (reference sequence). The CDR3 is 13 amino acids. The CDR3 is CSARISGRGTQYF. The CDR3 DNA reads TGCAGTGCTAGAATTAGCGGGAGGGGTACGCAGTATTTT.

The chain combines TRBV7-6 with TRBJ2-2, with unresolved D. The V gene's germline CDR1 is SGHVS and CDR2 FNYEAQ. The CDR3 consists of 15 residues. V lost 2 bases, J lost 0 bases, and 7 bases lay in between. CDR3 nucleotides: TGTGCCAGCAGCTTAACAACAGCGAACACCGGGGAGCTGTTTTTT. Translated: CASSLTTANTGELFF.

The chain uses TRBV12-3 or TRBV12-4 and TRBJ2-1, with 13 bases fitting TRBD2. This CDR3 is built from 16 residues. After removal of 6 bases from V and 9 bases from J, the junction contained 11 bases not matched to a gene. CDR3 sequence: CASSLGLAGAVGEQFF. CDR3 nucleotide sequence: TGTGCCAGCAGCCTTGGACTAGCGGGGGCGGTGGGTGAGCAGTTCTTC.

This clonotype turned up a few times. This chain links TRBV7-9 with TRBJ1-1; no clear D. The V gene lost 3 bases and the J gene lost 0 bases, with 11 bases spanning the gap. The CDR3 sequence is 15 residues long. Germline-derived CDR1 and CDR2 are SEHNR and FQNEAQ (reference sequence). The CDR3 sequence is CASSFGSPMNTEAFF. In DNA form, the CDR3 reads TGTGCCAGCAGCTTTGGCAGTCCCATGAACACTGAAGCTTTCTTT.

This clonotype was counted between two and nine times. The V gene is TRBV5-1, the J gene TRBJ2-6, with 9 positions matching TRBD1. This CDR3 region has 18 residues. Germline V CDR1 and CDR2: SGHRS, YFSETQ. With V trimmed by 2 bases and J by 0 bases, 6 bases remained unmatched. DNA of the CDR3: TGCGCCAGCAGCTTCAACGGACAGGGGTACTCTGGGGCCAACGTCCTGACTTTC. The encoded protein is CASSFNGQGYSGANVLTF.

The chain is built from TRBV12-3 or TRBV12-4 and TRBJ2-3; TRBD2 agrees at 7 bases. Germline trimming cut 5 bases from V and 4 bases from J; bases unmatched to any gene: 9. The CDR3 extends over 15 amino acids. CDR3 DNA sequence: TGTGCCAGCAGTCGTACTAGCGATGGCGCAGATACGCAGTATTTT. It is translated as CASSRTSDGADTQYF.

This clonotype has more than one count but fewer than ten. This chain joins TRBV3-1 and TRBJ1-1; no clear D. Per germline, CDR1 LGHDT and CDR2 YNNKEL (reference sequence). V was trimmed by 3 bases and J by 3 bases, leaving 11 bases between them. The CDR3 has 14 amino acids. The CDR3 bases are TGTGCCAGCAGCCACCAGCTGGGCGACACTGAAGCTTTCTTT. Encoded protein: CASSHQLGDTEAFF.

J is TRBJ2-7 and V is TRBV4-3; D is uncertain. CDR1 is LGHNA, CDR2 YSLEER, per germline. The CDR3 length is 13 residues. V lost 2 bases to trimming and J lost 3 bases, with 8 bases between them. The DNA for the CDR3 is TGCGCCAGCAGCCAATACCTTAACTACGAGCAGTACTTC. Translation gives CASSQYLNYEQYF.